This TCR beta chain appears in the sequencing data of a study of CD8+ T cells in alopecia areata. Turning to the study itself: Oral tofacitinib (5 to 10 mg twice daily) was administered to treated patients.

RNA was isolated and reverse transcribed to cDNA, the sequencing template. The table came from immunoSEQ multiplex PCR; TCRdb's copy has only in-frame clones and leaves some out. The sample records 200,000 or so clones, 55% to 75% being singletons. Indicated treatment: oral pan-JAK inhibitor, 5-10 mg twice daily. The sequenced sample was CD4+ T cells sorted from blood, obtained at week 24, from a patient treated with tofacitinib. The clonotype originates from a human donor with alopecia areata.

CDR3 amino acids: CASSARDRGEQFF. The CDR3 DNA sequence: TGTGCCAGCAGCGCCAGAGACAGGGGCGAGCAGTTCTTC. This chain uses TRBV7-8 with TRBJ2-1, with 8 bases aligning to TRBD1. The CDR3 contains 13 residues. Germline V gene data show CDR1 as SGHVS and CDR2 as FQNEAQ. With V trimmed by 5 bases and J by 10 bases, 7 bases remained unmatched.